This record concerns one T cell receptor (beta chain) sequence. Its specificity is unknown. Method: immunoSEQ multiplex PCR; TCRdb's copy keeps in-frame clones and lacks some. The table lists about 91,000 clones, around 88% of them singletons. Germline V gene sequence: CDR1 MGHDK, CDR2 SYGVNS. Trimming took 5 bases from V and 8 from J, leaving 9 bases between them. The CDR3 is 11 amino acids. The data belong to a study of identifying expanded T cells in peripheral blood. Findings and caveats of the study: Approximately 2-week clone count variance significantly increased as total template count grew.

Healthy donors had no documented immune events, such as infections, while sampled. The sample comprised blood. The V and J genes are TRBV25-1 and TRBJ1-1; D ambiguous. The receptor was isolated from a person aged 18 to 75 in good health. CDR3 coding DNA: TGTGCCAGCAGTCTCGGGCGGGAAGCTTTCTTT. Protein product: CASSLGREAFF.